These 5 T cell receptor beta chains were all obtained from the same sample, sequenced in a study of vaccination effects on CD4 cells after COVID-19 (dated 2022 in TCRdb). Receptor amplification or capture employed the immunoSEQ multiplex PCR assay. The table comes from immuneACCESS by way of TCRdb, which keeps in-frame sequences with V and J called. Part of the clones is missing from these tables; in studies checked, under half for an unresolved V gene and the rest for unknown reasons. The sample table shows approximately 17,000 clones, and 70% are seen once. The ten largest clones capture about 10% of the sample. In the ViraFEST assay, PBMC were stimulated with viral peptide pools, and TCR sequencing was then used to find antigen-specific CD4+ T cell clonotypes based on their expansion. After about 9 days of culture, CD4+ T cells were isolated with the EasySep CD4+ T cell isolation kit. Two doses of either the BNT162b2 or the mRNA-1273 mRNA SARS-CoV-2 vaccine were administered to participants.

Their antigens remain unidentified. The sequencing used CD4+ T cells from PBMCs cultured with SARS-CoV-2 spike peptides, collected after COVID-19 vaccination. Per the publication, the cell subset or site label means: SARS-CoV-2 spike overlapping peptide pool stimulation. All receptors come from a human donor who received a COVID-19 vaccine.

Judged by abundance, this clone is hyperexpanded. The chain couples TRBV11-2 to TRBJ2-7, with a tentative D call TRBD2 (6 bases). The germline CDR1 and CDR2 sequences are SGHAT and FQNNGV. This CDR3 is 16 amino acids long. The V and J ends lost 3 bases and 2 bases respectively, with 17 bases between them. CDR3 residues: CASSFSPAGLTYEQYF. Here the CDR3 DNA reads TGTGCCAGCAGCTTTTCTCCGGCGGGGTTAACCTACGAGCAGTACTTC.

Only a few counts were recorded for this clone. This chain joins TRBV19 and TRBJ2-7, with a tentative D call TRBD1 (5 bases). Germline CDR1 is LNHDA and CDR2 is SQIVND (reference sequence). Trimming removed 1 base from V and 0 bases from J, with 10 bases in between. The CDR3 covers 15 residues. The CDR3 region has the DNA TGTGCCAGTAGTATAGTTTTGGACATCTCCTACGAGCAGTACTTC. Its translation: CASSIVLDISYEQYF.

Only one count was recorded for this clone. V is TRBV7-6 and J is TRBJ2-3; 9 bases line up with TRBD1. The J segment lost 9 bases and the V segment lost 5 bases, leaving 12 bases of the junction unmatched. CDR1 SGHVS and CDR2 FNYEAQ come from the germline V gene. The CDR3 runs 15 residues. The CDR3, as DNA: TGTGCCAGCAGCACCGAGGAGACAGGGGGTTTAACGCAGTATTTT. Translating it yields CASSTEETGGLTQYF.

This chain joins TRBV7-3 and TRBJ1-1, with no clear D. Trimming cost V 5 bases and J 3 bases, with 10 bases left between them. The CDR3 is made up of 13 amino acids. The germline V gene has CDR1 SGHTA and CDR2 FQGTGA. CDR3 bases: TGTGCCAGCAGCCCAAGTACGTACACTGAAGCTTTCTTT. This sequence encodes CASSPSTYTEAFF.

This clone is classed as medium-sized. V gene TRBV5-8 combines with J gene TRBJ1-2; D possibly corresponds to TRBD1 (6 bases). The CDR3 totals 15 residues. Germline V gives CDR1 SGHTS, CDR2 YDEGEE. The V and J ends lost 6 bases and 8 bases respectively, with 23 bases between them. CDR3 residues: CASTQNLGGLRGYTF. In DNA form, the CDR3 reads TGTGCCAGCACTCAGAATTTGGGGGGGCTAAGAGGCTACACCTTC.